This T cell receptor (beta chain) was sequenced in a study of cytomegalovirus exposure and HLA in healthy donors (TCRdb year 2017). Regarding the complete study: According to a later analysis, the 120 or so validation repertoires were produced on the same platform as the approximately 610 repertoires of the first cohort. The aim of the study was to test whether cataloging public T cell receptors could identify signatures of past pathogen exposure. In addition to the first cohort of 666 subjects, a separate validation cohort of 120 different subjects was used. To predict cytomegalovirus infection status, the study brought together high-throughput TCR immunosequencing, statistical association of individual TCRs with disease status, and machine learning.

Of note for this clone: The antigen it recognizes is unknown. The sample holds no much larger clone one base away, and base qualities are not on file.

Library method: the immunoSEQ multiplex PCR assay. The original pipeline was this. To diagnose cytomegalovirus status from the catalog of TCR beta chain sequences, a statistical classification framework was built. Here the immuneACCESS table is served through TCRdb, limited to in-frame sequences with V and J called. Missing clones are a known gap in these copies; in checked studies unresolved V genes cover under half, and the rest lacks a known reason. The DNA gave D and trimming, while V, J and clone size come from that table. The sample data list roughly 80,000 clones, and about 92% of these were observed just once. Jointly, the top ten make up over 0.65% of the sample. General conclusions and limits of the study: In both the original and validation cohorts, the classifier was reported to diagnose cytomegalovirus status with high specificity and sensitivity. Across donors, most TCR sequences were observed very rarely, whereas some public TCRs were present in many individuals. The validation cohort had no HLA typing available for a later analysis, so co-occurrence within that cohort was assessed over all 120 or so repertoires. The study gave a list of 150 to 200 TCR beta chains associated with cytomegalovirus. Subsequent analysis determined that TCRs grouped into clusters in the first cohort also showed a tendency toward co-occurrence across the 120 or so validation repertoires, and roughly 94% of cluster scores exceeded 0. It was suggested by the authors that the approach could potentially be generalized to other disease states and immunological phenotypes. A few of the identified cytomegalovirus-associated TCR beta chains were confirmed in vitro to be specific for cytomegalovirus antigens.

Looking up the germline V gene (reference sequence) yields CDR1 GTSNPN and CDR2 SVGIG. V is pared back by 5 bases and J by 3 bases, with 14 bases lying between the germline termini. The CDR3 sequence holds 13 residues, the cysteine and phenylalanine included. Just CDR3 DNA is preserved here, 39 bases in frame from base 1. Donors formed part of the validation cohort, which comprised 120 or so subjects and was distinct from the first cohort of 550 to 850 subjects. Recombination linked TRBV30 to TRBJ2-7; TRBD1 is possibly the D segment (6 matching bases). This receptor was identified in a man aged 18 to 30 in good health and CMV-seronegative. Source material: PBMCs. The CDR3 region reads CAWGTLRFYEQYF. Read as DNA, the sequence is TGTGCCTGGGGGACATTGAGGTTCTACGAGCAGTACTTC.